A selection of T cell receptor beta chains follows, all from one sample in a study of beta chain features in type 1 diabetes. Using immunoSEQ multiplex PCR, the repertoire was profiled, and TCRdb retains in-frame clones only, with some absent. Counted here are 300,000 to 400,000 clones, roughly 13% occurring once; the ten biggest clones make up approximately 0.016%. Sequencing was performed on naive CD4+ T cells from blood. These receptors were obtained from a young woman with type 1 diabetes. The CDR3 runs from the conserved cysteine through the conserved F or W. D genes are given only for firm matches. Clone size is given for some rows only: seen once, a few or many times, or a class if the clone is expanded.

v_gene: TRBV9; j_gene: TRBJ2-3; abundance: .; d_gene: .; CDR3nt: TGTGCCAGCAGCGTAGGGGGGACACTCACAGATACGCAGTATTTT; CDR3aa: CASSVGGTLTDTQYF
v_gene: TRBV19; j_gene: TRBJ2-5; abundance: .; d_gene: TRBD1; CDR3nt: TGTGCCAGTAGTATAACGACAGGGCAAGAGACCCAGTACTTC; CDR3aa: CASSITTGQETQYF
v_gene: TRBV7-9; j_gene: TRBJ2-1; abundance: few; d_gene: TRBD1; CDR3nt: TGTGCCAGCAGTAAGGGACAGCGTAATGAGCAGTTCTTC; CDR3aa: CASSKGQRNEQFF
v_gene: TRBV18; j_gene: TRBJ2-1; abundance: .; d_gene: .; CDR3nt: TGTGCCAGCTCACCAGAGTCTAGCGCCTACAATGAGCAGTTCTTC; CDR3aa: CASSPESSAYNEQFF
v_gene: TRBV28; j_gene: TRBJ2-2; abundance: .; d_gene: .; CDR3nt: TGTGCCAGCACCATAGGTGGGGCTACAGCGAACACCGGGGAGCTGTTTTTT; CDR3aa: CASTIGGATANTGELFF
v_gene: TRBV19; j_gene: TRBJ2-1; abundance: .; d_gene: TRBD2; CDR3nt: TGTGCCAGTAGTAAAACCTGGACTAGCGCAAGCTCCTACAATGAGCAGTTCTTC; CDR3aa: CASSKTWTSASSYNEQFF
v_gene: TRBV7-3; j_gene: TRBJ2-3; abundance: .; d_gene: .; CDR3nt: TGTGCCAGCAGCCCAGGGTTCCGAAGCACAGATACGCAGTATTTT; CDR3aa: CASSPGFRSTDTQYF
v_gene: TRBV2; j_gene: TRBJ2-3; abundance: few; d_gene: TRBD2; CDR3nt: TGTGCCAGCAGTAAAACTAGCGGGGTCACAGATACGCAGTATTTT; CDR3aa: CASSKTSGVTDTQYF
v_gene: TRBV4-3; j_gene: TRBJ2-1; abundance: .; d_gene: .; CDR3nt: TGCGCCAGCAGCCAAGTGGAGGGAGTGAAGTACAATGAGCAGTTCTTC; CDR3aa: CASSQVEGVKYNEQFF
v_gene: TRBV19; j_gene: TRBJ1-5; abundance: few; d_gene: .; CDR3nt: TGTGCCAGTAGTATCAGGGATCAGCCCCAGCATTTT; CDR3aa: CASSIRDQPQHF
v_gene: TRBV7-2; j_gene: TRBJ1-4; abundance: few; d_gene: .; CDR3nt: TGTGCCAGCAGCGATAGTCGGGGGGGAGATGAAAAACTGTTTTTT; CDR3aa: CASSDSRGGDEKLFF
v_gene: TRBV5-1; j_gene: TRBJ1-1; abundance: few; d_gene: .; CDR3nt: TGCGCCAGCAGCCTGTTGATCGGAGCTGAAGCTTTCTTT; CDR3aa: CASSLLIGAEAFF
v_gene: TRBV27; j_gene: TRBJ2-1; abundance: few; d_gene: TRBD1; CDR3nt: TGTGCCACCCTCCGTCGGGGACAGGGTGCTTTCCATGAGCAGTTCTTC; CDR3aa: CATLRRGQGAFHEQFF
v_gene: TRBV5-1; j_gene: TRBJ2-3; abundance: few; d_gene: .; CDR3nt: TGCGCCAGCAGCGGGGGTCGGGGGGCCCACACAGATACGCAGTATTTT; CDR3aa: CASSGGRGAHTDTQYF
v_gene: TRBV5-1; j_gene: TRBJ2-7; abundance: .; d_gene: TRBD2; CDR3nt: TGCGCCAGCAGCTTCGGGCTAGCGGGAGGGCCATCCTACGAGCAGTACTTC; CDR3aa: CASSFGLAGGPSYEQYF